This passage covers 8 T cell receptor beta chains from one sample sequenced in a study of CD8+ T cells in alopecia areata (dated by TCRdb to about 2018). The method was the immunoSEQ multiplex PCR assay. For TCR sequencing, RNA was extracted from every sample and reverse transcribed into cDNA to serve as template. Drawn from immuneACCESS, this table holds only the in-frame rearrangements with V and J called that TCRdb kept. Clones are partly lost; checked studies trace under half to an unresolved V gene and leave the rest unexplained. A total of approximately 110,000 clones appear in this sample, around 50% of them only once. The ten largest clones capture roughly an eighth of the sample. The sample's time point label, decoded: roughly 24 weeks on oral tofacitinib. According to the study, the label for this sample's treatment or condition signals: oral pan-JAK inhibitor, 5-10 mg twice daily. The sequenced sample was CD8+ T cells sorted from blood, obtained at week 24, from a patient treated with tofacitinib. These receptors were collected from a human donor with alopecia areata.

This rearrangement joins TRBV2 to TRBJ2-1; D not certain. With 7 bases removed from V and 0 bases from J, the gap between germline ends came to 4 bases. CDR1 SNHLY and CDR2 FYNNEI come from the germline V gene. There are 12 residues in the CDR3. The CDR3 here is CASISSYNEQFF. The CDR3 DNA sequence: TGTGCCAGCATTAGCTCCTACAATGAGCAGTTCTTC.

The rearrangement joins TRBV7-9 to TRBJ2-5; D not certain. V lost 3 bases and J 2 bases, leaving 7 bases between the germline ends. The CDR3 is 13 residues long. Germline CDR1 and CDR2: SEHNR and FQNEAQ (reference sequence). The CDR3 sequence: CASSFQEQETQYF. The CDR3 region has the DNA TGTGCCAGCAGCTTCCAGGAACAAGAGACCCAGTACTTC. The full variable domain, its missing parts supplied by reference TRBV7-9 and TRBJ2-5, is DTGVSQNPRHKITKRGQNVTFRCDPISEHNRLYWYRQTLGQGPEFLTYFQNEAQLEKSRLLSDRFSAERPKGSFSTLEIQRTEQGDSAMYLCASSFQEQETQYFGPGTRLLVL.

The chain couples TRBV14 to TRBJ2-7; 9 bases map to TRBD1. Trimming cost V 6 bases and J 2 bases; bases outside gene matches: 8. This CDR3 region has 15 residues. Per the germline V gene, CDR1 is SGHDN and CDR2 is FVKESK. The CDR3 region has the DNA TGTGCCAGCAGAAAAGGACAGGGGACCCCCTACGAGCAGTACTTC. This gives the protein CASRKGQGTPYEQYF. The variable domain in full, with the rest retrieved from reference TRBV14 and TRBJ2-7, is EAGVTQFPSHSVIEKGQTVTLRCDPISGHDNLYWYRRVMGKEIKFLLHFVKESKQDESGMPNNRFLAERTGGTYSTLKVQPAELEDSGVYFCASRKGQGTPYEQYFGPGTRLTVT.

This clone has just a few counts. V gene TRBV30 combines with J gene TRBJ2-2; tentatively, D is TRBD1 or TRBD2 (5 bases each). The CDR3 is made up of 14 amino acids. Trimming cost V 0 bases and J 3 bases, with 8 bases left between them. The germline gives CDR1 GTSNPN, CDR2 SVGIG (reference sequence). CDR3 protein: CAWSVMGHTGELFF. The CDR3, as DNA: TGTGCCTGGAGTGTAATGGGACACACCGGGGAGCTGTTTTTT.

The table lists this clone with a few counts. In the same sample, other DNA sequences code for this CDR3. The CDR3 region is CSVEGGYGYTF. CDR3 coding DNA: TGCAGCGTTGAGGGCGGCTATGGCTACACCTTC. V and J are TRBV29-1 and TRBJ1-2; D remains unclear. Deletions cut 3 bases from V and 4 bases from J, with 6 bases between. Germline lookup yields CDR1 SQVTM and CDR2 ANQGSEA. CDR3 length equals 11 residues.

This clone was detected a few times. This chain connects TRBV29-1 to TRBJ2-7, with TRBD1 matching 7 bases. This CDR3 has 11 residues. The trim removed 7 bases at V and 6 bases at J, leaving 6 bases unmatched. CDR1 and CDR2 (germline): SQVTM, ANQGSEA. CDR3: CSARQGGEQYF. For the CDR3, the DNA is TGCAGCGCTAGACAGGGTGGCGAGCAGTACTTC.

The chain links TRBV29-1 to TRBJ1-2; TRBD1 might be the D (6 bases). The germline gives CDR1 SQVTM, CDR2 ANQGSEA. V was shortened by 2 bases and J by 8 bases, with 9 bases between the two germline ends. The CDR3 runs to 11 residues. CDR3 protein: CSVEIGGGYTF. In nucleotides, the CDR3 is TGCAGCGTTGAAATAGGGGGAGGCTACACCTTC.

V and J are TRBV7-8 and TRBJ2-5; perhaps TRBD1 as D (5 bases). Per germline, CDR1 SGHVS and CDR2 FQNEAQ. V was shortened by 3 bases and J by 5 bases, with 13 bases between the two germline ends. The CDR3 runs to 14 residues. CDR3 nucleotides: TGTGCCAGCAGCTTGACGGGCTCAGGGGAGACCCAGTACTTC. It encodes CASSLTGSGETQYF.